These T cell receptor beta chains were read from a single sample in a study of CD8+ T cells in alopecia areata. TCRdb's copy holds only in-frame clones and misses some; the assay was immunoSEQ multiplex PCR. In the table there are more than 200,000 clones, 66% of which are singletons. Sample: CD4+ T cells sorted from blood, taken between weeks 44 and 45, from a patient treated with tofacitinib. Every receptor here comes from a human donor with alopecia areata. CDR3s include the opening cysteine and the closing phenylalanine or tryptophan. A D gene is named only where the DNA matches it firmly. Some rows mark clone size as missing; the rest say once, few, many or name a class of expanded clone.

d_gene,abundance,j_gene,v_gene,CDR3nt,CDR3aa
TRBD2,-,TRBJ2-7,TRBV5-6,TGTGCCAGCAGCCATTCCGGGACTAGTTACGAGCAGTACTTC,CASSHSGTSYEQYF
-,-,TRBJ2-1,TRBV7-3,TGTGCCAGCAGCTTAGGCAGTTACAATGAGCAGTTCTTC,CASSLGSYNEQFF
-,few,TRBJ2-1,TRBV27,TGTGCCAGCAGTACGAACCCGGGATCACAGTACAATGAGCAGTTCTTC,CASSTNPGSQYNEQFF
-,once,TRBJ1-5,TRBV27,TGTGCCAGCGGACTGAGCAATCAGCCCCAGCATTTT,CASGLSNQPQHF
-,once,TRBJ1-2,TRBV7-9,TGTGCCAGCAGCCACAACGATAACTATGGCTACACCTTC,CASSHNDNYGYTF
-,-,TRBJ2-3,TRBV19,TGTGCCAGCCGGCGGGTCCTAACAGATACGCAGTATTTT,CASRRVLTDTQYF
-,-,TRBJ1-3,TRBV29-1,TGCAGCGTCCCGGGACCCCATGGAAACACCATATATTTT,CSVPGPHGNTIYF
-,-,TRBJ2-7,TRBV6-6,TGTGCCAGCAGGATCAGATTAAGAGGGTCCTACGAGCAGTACTTC,CASRIRLRGSYEQYF
-,-,TRBJ2-7,TRBV7-6,TGTGCCAGCAGCTTAGAAGAGGGAGGCGAGCAGTACTTC,CASSLEEGGEQYF
-,few,TRBJ2-3,TRBV30,TGTGCCTGGAGTGTACTCGTCTGGAAAGATACGCAGTATTTT,CAWSVLVWKDTQYF
-,-,TRBJ2-1,TRBV6-6,TGTGCCAGCAGTCAGGACCTAAGCTCCTACAATGAGCAGTTCTTC,CASSQDLSSYNEQFF
-,many,TRBJ2-7,TRBV14,TGTGCCAGCAGCCAAGGGTTAAGGAATTACGAGCAGTACTTC,CASSQGLRNYEQYF
-,-,TRBJ2-1,TRBV30,TGTGCCTGGAGTGTACTAGGCCCCAATGAGCAGTTCTTC,CAWSVLGPNEQFF
-,-,TRBJ2-1,TRBV2,TGTGCCAGCAGTGCTGCTTTAGCGGCAGCAGGTGGGCAGTTCTTC,CASSAALAAAGGQFF
-,-,TRBJ2-3,TRBV30,TGTGCCTGTCAGCCGTCTAACACAGATACGCAGTATTTT,CACQPSNTDTQYF
-,-,TRBJ2-6,TRBV5-1,TGCGCCAGCAGCTTGAGTGAAGTAGGGGCCAACGTCCTGACTTTC,CASSLSEVGANVLTF
-,once,TRBJ1-2,TRBV29-1,TGCAGCGTGAGCGTCGGACCGCCGGACGCGGGGGGCTACACCTTC,CSVSVGPPDAGGYTF
-,-,TRBJ1-6,TRBV5-4,TGTGCCAGCAGCTGGGAGGGGCTGGGCGTTAATTCACCCCTCCACTTT,CASSWEGLGVNSPLHF
-,-,TRBJ1-6,TRBV5-1,TGCGCCAGCAGCTTGAATACGGACAGAACTTCACCCCTCCACTTT,CASSLNTDRTSPLHF
-,-,TRBJ2-3,TRBV29-1,TGCAGCGTTATCTTGGGGGTAGATACGCAGTATTTT,CSVILGVDTQYF
TRBD1,-,TRBJ2-7,TRBV5-6,TGTGCCAGCAGCCGGACAGGGGTCTCCTACGAGCAGTACTTC,CASSRTGVSYEQYF
-,-,TRBJ1-5,TRBV5-6,TGTGCCAGCAGCCCCCAGGATGGTCAGCCCCAGCATTTT,CASSPQDGQPQHF
-,few,TRBJ2-2,TRBV4-1,TGCGCCAGCAGCCAAGTCTCAGGGGTATCCGGGGAGCTGTTTTTT,CASSQVSGVSGELFF
-,-,TRBJ1-4,TRBV5-8,TGTGCCAGCAGCTTGAAGACGAGGGATGAAAAACTGTTTTTT,CASSLKTRDEKLFF
TRBD2,-,TRBJ2-1,TRBV6-1,TGTGCCAGCAGTGCATTTTCTAGCGGGGGGGTGCAGGTCGATGAGCAGTTCTTC,CASSAFSSGGVQVDEQFF
-,-,TRBJ1-5,TRBV29-1,TGCAGCGCCCTGGGCAGTCCCCAGGGTAGCAATCAGCCCCAGCATTTT,CSALGSPQGSNQPQHF
TRBD1,-,TRBJ1-6,TRBV7-6,TGTGCCAGCAGCTATACAGGGGAATCACCCCTCCACTTT,CASSYTGESPLHF
-,once,TRBJ2-3,TRBV10-3,TGTGCCATCAGTGGGGAACGGGGGCTAGATACGCAGTATTTT,CAISGERGLDTQYF
-,-,TRBJ1-1,TRBV5-1,TGCGCCAGCAGCCCGGTGGGTCCAGACACTGAAGCTTTCTTT,CASSPVGPDTEAFF
-,-,TRBJ1-1,TRBV29-1,TGCAGCGCGGACGTCTCCTCCGGTTCGAACACTGAAGCTTTCTTT,CSADVSSGSNTEAFF
-,-,TRBJ1-6,TRBV6-5,TGTGCCAGCAGTTACTACGGGGTCCTAGGATCACCCCTCCACTTT,CASSYYGVLGSPLHF
-,many,TRBJ2-2,TRBV4-2,TGTGCCAGCAGCCAAGACGTCGGGGCGGCCGGGGAGCTGTTTTTT,CASSQDVGAAGELFF
-,-,TRBJ2-5,TRBV29-1,TGCAGCGTTGGATCCCTCCGGGGTGGCGAGACCCAGTACTTC,CSVGSLRGGETQYF
TRBD2,-,TRBJ2-3,TRBV10-2,TGCGCCAGCAAACCCAGCTCCGGACTAGCGGGGACAGATACGCAGTATTTT,CASKPSSGLAGTDTQYF
-,few,TRBJ1-2,TRBV4-1,TGCGCCAGCAGCCAAGACCTATTGGGCTACACCTTC,CASSQDLLGYTF
-,-,TRBJ1-2,TRBV20-1,TGCAGTGCCATAACAGGACTCGGCTACACCTTC,CSAITGLGYTF
-,few,TRBJ2-3,TRBV2,TGTGCCAGCGTTTATCCAGATACGCAGTATTTT,CASVYPDTQYF
-,once,TRBJ2-7,TRBV2,TGTGCCAGCAGTCCAGGGACCCACGAGCAGTACTTC,CASSPGTHEQYF
-,once,TRBJ1-2,TRBV6-5,TGTGCCAGCAGTGCGGAGGCCCTTAACTATGGCTACACCTTC,CASSAEALNYGYTF
TRBD1,-,TRBJ1-2,TRBV7-8,TGTGCCAGCTTGGGGGGACAGGGGGCCTCGTACACCTTC,CASLGGQGASYTF
TRBD1,-,TRBJ1-5,TRBV20-1,TGCAGGGACGGACAGGGGCATTTT,CRDGQGHF
TRBD1,-,TRBJ2-3,TRBV11-2,TGTGCCAGCAGCCCACGGACAGGGTGGGATACGCAGTATTTT,CASSPRTGWDTQYF